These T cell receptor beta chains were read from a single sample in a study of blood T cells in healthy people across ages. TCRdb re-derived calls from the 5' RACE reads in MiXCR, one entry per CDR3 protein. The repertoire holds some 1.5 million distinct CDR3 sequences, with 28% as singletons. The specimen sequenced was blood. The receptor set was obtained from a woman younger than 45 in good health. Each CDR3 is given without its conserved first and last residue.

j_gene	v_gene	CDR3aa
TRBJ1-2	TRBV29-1	SAITPNYGYT
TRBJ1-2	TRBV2	ASILSRVANYGYT
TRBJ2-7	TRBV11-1	ASSPRGALGEQY
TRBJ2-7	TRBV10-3	AISRGLAGEGSYEQY
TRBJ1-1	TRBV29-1	SVASRQPNTEAF
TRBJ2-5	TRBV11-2	ASSFTSGIGETQY
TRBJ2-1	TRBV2	ASNPGLAGNEQF
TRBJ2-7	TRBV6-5	ASSYEARDYEQY
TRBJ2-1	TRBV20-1	SAPLQYNEQF
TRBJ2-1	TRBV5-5	AGSCIVGSYNEQF
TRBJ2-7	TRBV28	ASTLSGSGGEQY
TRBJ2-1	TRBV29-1	SVGYPRWEF
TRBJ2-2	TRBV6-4	ASSDGTGTGDTGELF
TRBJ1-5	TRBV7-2	ASSLFEYSNQPQH
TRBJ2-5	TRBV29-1	SVEIPPGQGEEQY
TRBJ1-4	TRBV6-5	ASSEGGSYEKLF
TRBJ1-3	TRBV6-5	ASSYDGFSGNTIY
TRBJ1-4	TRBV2	ASSGNSGTNEKLF
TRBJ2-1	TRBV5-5	ASSWRQGILYNEQF
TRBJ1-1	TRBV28	ASYERDTEAF
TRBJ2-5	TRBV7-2	ASSKIHRGLQETQY
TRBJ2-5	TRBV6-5	ASSRGAFQETQY
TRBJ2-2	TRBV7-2	ASSFALAGAGELF
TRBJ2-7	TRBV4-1	ASSQPGESPYEQY
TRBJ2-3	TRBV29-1	SVLTEDTQY
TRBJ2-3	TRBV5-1	ASSLGPSGTTDTQY
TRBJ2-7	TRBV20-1	SARTGEYEQY
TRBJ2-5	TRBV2	ASSSQRTAQETQY
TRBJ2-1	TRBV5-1	ASGPRVGDAYNEQF
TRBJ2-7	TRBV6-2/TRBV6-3	ASRPVRNRTYEQY
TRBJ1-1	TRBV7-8	ASSRVGQGFGNTEAF
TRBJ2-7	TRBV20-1	SAPGWTRNSYEQY
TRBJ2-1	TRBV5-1	ANSTTGISYNEQF
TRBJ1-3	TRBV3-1	ASSPLGNGNTIY
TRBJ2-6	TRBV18	ASSPLQRRAGANVLT
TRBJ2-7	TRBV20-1	SAVPQGGERPYEQY
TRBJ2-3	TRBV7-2	ASSSRTRTDTQY
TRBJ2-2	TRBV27	ASRRMGATGELF
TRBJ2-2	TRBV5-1	ASSSAGTGGDGELF
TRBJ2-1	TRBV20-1	SASPTSGGNEQF
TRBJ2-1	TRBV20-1	SADSGGPRNEQF
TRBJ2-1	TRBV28	ASSSQQTREQF
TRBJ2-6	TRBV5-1	ASSLPQTSGANVLT
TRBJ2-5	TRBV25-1	ASSEVAVGETQY
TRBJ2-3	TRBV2	ASTLGLGGGDTQY
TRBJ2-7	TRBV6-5	ASSYTRDPYEQY
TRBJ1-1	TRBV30	AWSVERDTEAF
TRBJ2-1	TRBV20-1	SAPRVADSYNEQF
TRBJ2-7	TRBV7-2	ASSTGPGVGQY
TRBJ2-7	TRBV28	AGSLIRGLEQY
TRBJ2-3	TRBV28	ASRASGGGDTQY
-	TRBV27	AGSLGELYEQY
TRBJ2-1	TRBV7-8	ASSLGWGGEQF